This TCR beta chain stems from a study of blood T cell repertoires in COVID-19. How the authors handled the data: Estimation of nucleated cell counts was performed using reference gene primer amplification. Generated by immunoSEQ multiplex PCR, the TCRdb table keeps only in-frame clones and is missing some. The DNA gave D and trimming, while V, J and clone size come from that table. The sample has 430,000 or so clones, over 75% seen once. This CDR3 is 13 amino acids long. Germline lookup yields CDR1 SGHNT and CDR2 YENEEA. The ends were cut back, 5 bases at V and 2 bases at J, with 7 bases in the middle.

The source is a woman aged 40 to 50 who had recovered from COVID-19. The chain has TRBV11-3 and TRBJ2-1, with D tentatively TRBD1 (5 bases). Sequenced material: PBMCs or T cells enriched from blood (not recorded which). The CDR3 here is CASSPGPYNEQFF. Written as DNA, the CDR3 is TGTGCCAGCAGCCCAGGGCCCTACAATGAGCAGTTCTTC.